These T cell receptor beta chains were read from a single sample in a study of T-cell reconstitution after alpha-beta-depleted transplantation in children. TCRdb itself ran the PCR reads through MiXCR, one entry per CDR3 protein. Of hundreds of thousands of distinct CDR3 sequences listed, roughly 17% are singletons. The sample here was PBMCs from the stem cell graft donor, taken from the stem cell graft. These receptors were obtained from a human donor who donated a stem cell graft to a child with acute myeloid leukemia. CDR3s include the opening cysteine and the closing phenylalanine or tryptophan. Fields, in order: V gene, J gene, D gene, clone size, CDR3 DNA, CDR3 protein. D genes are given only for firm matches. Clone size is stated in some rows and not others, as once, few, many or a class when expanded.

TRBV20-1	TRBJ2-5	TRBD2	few	TGCAGTGCTAGAGTAGCGGGGGTTCAAGAGACCCAGTACTTC	CSARVAGVQETQYF
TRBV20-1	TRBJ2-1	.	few	TGCAGTGCTCCCCCAAGAATCCCCCACTACAATGAGCAGTTCTTC	CSAPPRIPHYNEQFF
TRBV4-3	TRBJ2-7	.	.	TGCGCCAGCAGCCAAGGCGACAGCCGCTCCTACGAGCAGTACTTC	CASSQGDSRSYEQYF
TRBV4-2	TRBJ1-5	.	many	TGTGCCAGCAGCCAAGCCCAGGGAGTCAATCAGCCCCAGCATTTT	CASSQAQGVNQPQHF
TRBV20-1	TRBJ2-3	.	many	TGCAGTGCTAGAGTTATGGGCGCCTCATCCACAGATACGCAGTATTTT	CSARVMGASSTDTQYF
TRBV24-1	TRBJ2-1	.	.	TGTGCCACCAGTGACCATGCCGGGATCCGCACCAATGAGCAGTTCTTC	CATSDHAGIRTNEQFF
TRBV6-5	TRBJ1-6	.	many	TGTGCCAGCAGTTCCCACAGGGATAATTCACCCCTCCACTTT	CASSSHRDNSPLHF
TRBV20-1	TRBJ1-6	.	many	TGCAGTGCTAGAGGTCTAGGACCCCTCCACTTT	CSARGLGPLHF
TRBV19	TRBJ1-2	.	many	TGTGCCAGTAGTATGTCTGGGGCAGGCTACACCTTC	CASSMSGAGYTF
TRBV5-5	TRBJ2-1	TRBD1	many	TGTGCCAGCAGCGGAGCAGGGGGAGAGCAGTTCTTC	CASSGAGGEQFF
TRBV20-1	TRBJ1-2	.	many	TGCAGTGCTAGAGATGGGACGAACGCCGCCAAAGACTATGGCTACACCTTC	CSARDGTNAAKDYGYTF
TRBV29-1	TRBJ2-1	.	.	TGCAGCGTTGATTATAGCTCCTACAATGAGCAGTTCTTC	CSVDYSSYNEQFF
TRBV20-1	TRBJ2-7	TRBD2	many	TGCAGTGGAGGGAGCGGGGCCTCCTACGAGCAGTACTTC	CSGGSGASYEQYF
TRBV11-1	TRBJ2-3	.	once	TGTGCCAGCAGCTCCTCCGGGGGCTGGATGAGCACAGATACGCAGTATTTT	CASSSSGGWMSTDTQYF
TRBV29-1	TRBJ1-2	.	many	TGCAGCGGGCGGGTTAACTATGGCTACACCTTC	CSGRVNYGYTF
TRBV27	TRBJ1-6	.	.	TGTGCCAGCAGCCCAGGGTATCATAATTCACCCCTCCACTTT	CASSPGYHNSPLHF
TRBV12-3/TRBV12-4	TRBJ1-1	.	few	TGTGCCAGCAGTTTCGGGATGTCTGAAGCTTTCTTT	CASSFGMSEAFF
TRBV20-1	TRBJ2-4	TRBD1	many	TGCAGTGCTAGTAGAGGGTACTCGGGACAGGAGATTCAGTACTTC	CSASRGYSGQEIQYF
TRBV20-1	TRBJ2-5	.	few	TGCAGTGCTAGAGTCCAGGGGCTTCAGACCCAGTACTTC	CSARVQGLQTQYF
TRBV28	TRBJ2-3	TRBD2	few	TGTGCCAGCAGTCCACTAGCGGGGGCCTACACAGATACGCAGTATTTT	CASSPLAGAYTDTQYF
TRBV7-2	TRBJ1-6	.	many	TGTGCCAGCAGCTTAGAGGACTTCAGAAATTCACCCCTCCACTTT	CASSLEDFRNSPLHF
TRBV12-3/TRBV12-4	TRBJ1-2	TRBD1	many	TGTGCCAGCAGTTTAGCGGGACGACGACGACAGGGGACTGTTAACTATGGCTACACCTTC	CASSLAGRRRQGTVNYGYTF
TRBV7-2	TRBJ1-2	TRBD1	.	TGTGCCAGCAGCTTAGATCAGGGGGCGGCTTACTATGGCTACACCTTC	CASSLDQGAAYYGYTF
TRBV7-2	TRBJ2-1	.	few	TGTGCCAGCAGCTTAGTAGGGGGGAACTACAATGAGCAGTTCTTC	CASSLVGGNYNEQFF
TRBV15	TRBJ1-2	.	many	TGTGCCACCAGCAGAGACAGAGGGGGAGACAGAGGTAGTGGCTACACCTTC	CATSRDRGGDRGSGYTF
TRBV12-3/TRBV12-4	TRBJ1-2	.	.	TGTGCCAGCAGTTTGCGGAGGGGGGGGAATGGCTACACCTTC	CASSLRRGGNGYTF